The rows below give T cell receptor beta chains drawn from one sample of a study of blood T cell repertoires in COVID-19. Produced via immunoSEQ multiplex PCR; TCRdb's table is partial and in-frame only. The sample lists about 440,000 clones; about 85% were seen once. Sample: PBMCs or T cells enriched from blood (not recorded which). Receptors were obtained from a woman between 18 and 29 years old with acute COVID-19. The CDR3 runs from the conserved cysteine through the conserved F or W. A D gene is named only where the DNA matches it firmly. A clone size is listed for some rows: how often the clone was seen (once, few, many), or a class if it is expanded.

J,V,size,D,DNA,CDR3
TRBJ2-7,TRBV28,.,.,TGTGCCAGCAAGGGGCGAGGGGGGGGCCCCTACGAGCAGTACTTC,CASKGRGGGPYEQYF
TRBJ2-5,TRBV5-6,.,.,TGTGCCAGCAGCTTCAGTCAGGGGTCCCAAGAGACCCAGTACTTC,CASSFSQGSQETQYF
TRBJ2-1,TRBV11-2,.,.,TGTGCCAGCAGCTTATACGAGGGGGCCTACAATGAGCAGTTCTTC,CASSLYEGAYNEQFF
TRBJ2-1,TRBV9,.,.,TGTGCCAGCAGCCCCCCACCTTCGGATGAGCAGTTCTTC,CASSPPPSDEQFF
TRBJ1-2,TRBV18,.,TRBD1,TGTGCCAGCTCAAGCACAGGGGACCGGGGCTATGGCTACACCTTC,CASSSTGDRGYGYTF
TRBJ2-7,TRBV5-4,.,.,TGTGCCAGCAGCTTGGTTTTGACTAGCTCCTACGAGCAGTACTTC,CASSLVLTSSYEQYF
TRBJ2-7,TRBV7-2,few,TRBD2,TGTGCCAGCAGCCCGACTAGCGCCCACGAGCAGTACTTC,CASSPTSAHEQYF
TRBJ1-6,TRBV19,.,.,TGTGCCAGTAGCGACAGAGAAAATTCACCCCTCCACTTT,CASSDRENSPLHF
TRBJ1-6,TRBV2,once,.,TGTGCCAGCAGTGAATTCCCATCAGAAAATAATTCACCCCTCCACTTT,CASSEFPSENNSPLHF
TRBJ1-1,TRBV6-5,once,.,TGTGCCAGCAGTTACCCCAACCCGACAGTTTCGGAAGCTTTCTTT,CASSYPNPTVSEAFF
TRBJ1-4,TRBV7-2,.,TRBD1,TGTGCCAGCAGCTTTCAGGGACAGGGTGAAAAACTGTTTTTT,CASSFQGQGEKLFF
TRBJ2-1,TRBV4-3,.,.,TGCGCCAGCAGCCAAGGGCAGAACGACAATGAGCAGTTCTTC,CASSQGQNDNEQFF
TRBJ1-4,TRBV4-3,.,.,TGCGCCAGCAGCCAAGATGTAGGGGGAAAACTGTTTTTT,CASSQDVGGKLFF
TRBJ2-7,TRBV5-1,.,.,TGCGCCAGCAGCCCCGAAGCGTACAACGAGCAGTACTTC,CASSPEAYNEQYF
TRBJ1-5,TRBV7-9,.,TRBD1,TGTGCCAGCAGTCGAGGACAGGGTGAGCAGCCCCAGCATTTT,CASSRGQGEQPQHF
TRBJ1-2,TRBV6-2/TRBV6-3,once,TRBD1,TGTGCCAGCAGTTACAGGGGGCGAGATGGCTACACCTTC,CASSYRGRDGYTF
TRBJ2-7,TRBV7-9,.,TRBD1,TGTGCCAGCAGGACAGGGGAGTCCTACGAGCAGTACTTC,CASRTGESYEQYF
TRBJ2-5,TRBV27,.,TRBD2,TGTGCCAGCAGTTTCCGACCTAGCGGGGGGGCGGAGACCCAGTACTTC,CASSFRPSGGAETQYF
TRBJ2-7,TRBV5-1,few,TRBD1,TGCGCCAGCAGCTTCGACAGGGGCGAGCAGTACTTC,CASSFDRGEQYF
TRBJ2-5,TRBV18,.,.,TGTGCCAGCTCACCAGGGGGAGGACGAGAGACCCAGTACTTC,CASSPGGGRETQYF
TRBJ2-3,TRBV28,.,TRBD1,TGTGCCAGCAGGACAGGGATCACAGATACGCAGTATTTT,CASRTGITDTQYF
TRBJ1-2,TRBV20-1,few,.,TGCAGTGCTAACCCGCTGCTAGGCTACACCTTC,CSANPLLGYTF
TRBJ2-2,TRBV25-1,.,.,TGTGCCAGCAGTGGTTACAGGGCCACCGGGGAGCTGTTTTTT,CASSGYRATGELFF
TRBJ2-3,TRBV14,few,.,TGTGCCAGCAGCCAACGCGGGGCCCCCACAGATACGCAGTATTTT,CASSQRGAPTDTQYF
TRBJ1-6,TRBV5-1,.,TRBD1,TGCGCCAGCAGCCTTAAAGGACAGGCGAATTCACCCCTCCACTTT,CASSLKGQANSPLHF
TRBJ2-5,TRBV19,.,TRBD2,TGTGCCAGTAGTATAGGGGGGACTAGCGGACAAGAGACCCAGTACTTC,CASSIGGTSGQETQYF
TRBJ1-6,TRBV9,.,TRBD1,TGTGCCAGCAGCACAGGGACAGGGAACTCACCCCTCCACTTT,CASSTGTGNSPLHF
TRBJ2-1,TRBV7-8,.,TRBD1,TGTGCCAGCAGCACGGGACAGGCGGCCTACAATGAGCAGTTCTTC,CASSTGQAAYNEQFF
TRBJ2-1,TRBV24-1,.,.,TGTGCCACCAGTGATTCCGCTAGCCTGTACAATGAGCAGTTCTTC,CATSDSASLYNEQFF
TRBJ1-5,TRBV18,.,TRBD1,TGTGCCAGCTCAGGGACAGGGCATACGAGCAATCAGCCCCAGCATTTT,CASSGTGHTSNQPQHF
TRBJ2-7,TRBV5-6,.,TRBD2,TGTGCCAGCAGCTGGCGGACTAGCGGGCCCACCTACGAGCAGTACTTC,CASSWRTSGPTYEQYF
TRBJ1-6,TRBV25-1,.,TRBD1,TGTGCCAGCACGCAGGGGGTACTTTATAATTCACCCCTCCACTTT,CASTQGVLYNSPLHF
TRBJ1-4,TRBV30,.,TRBD1,TGTGCCTGGAAGGGGCAGGGGGATGAAAAACTGTTTTTT,CAWKGQGDEKLFF
TRBJ2-2,TRBV6-1,.,TRBD2,TGTGCCAGCAGTGGAGTAGCGGGGGGGCGTCGCACCGGGGAGCTGTTTTTT,CASSGVAGGRRTGELFF
TRBJ1-1,TRBV7-9,.,TRBD1,TGTGCCAGCAGCCCCTCTACAGGGGAGTCGGCTTTCTTT,CASSPSTGESAFF
TRBJ1-5,TRBV6-5,.,.,TGTGCCAGCCACACCGGGGATCAGCCCCAGCATTTT,CASHTGDQPQHF
TRBJ2-1,TRBV28,.,TRBD2,TGTGCCAGCAGTTCCTCTAGCGGGACATACAATGAGCAGTTCTTC,CASSSSSGTYNEQFF
TRBJ1-2,TRBV12-3/TRBV12-4,.,.,TGTGCCAGCAGTTTAGTTGGAGTAGAGGGCTACACCTTC,CASSLVGVEGYTF
TRBJ1-2,TRBV30,.,.,TGTGCCTGGAGTGTACAGGGATTCTATGGCTACACCTTC,CAWSVQGFYGYTF
TRBJ1-1,TRBV30,.,.,TGTGCCTGGAGTGGTGTGCGGGGGCAGGACACTGAAGCTTTCTTT,CAWSGVRGQDTEAFF
TRBJ1-5,TRBV5-1,few,.,TGCGCCAGCGCCTACCAGCCCCAGCATTTT,CASAYQPQHF
TRBJ1-2,TRBV3-1/TRBV3-2,.,.,TGTGCCAGCAGCCCACGGACAGAAAACTATGGCTACACCTTC,CASSPRTENYGYTF
TRBJ2-2,TRBV12-5,.,.,TGTGCTAGTGACCACAGGGTGAACACCGGGGAGCTGTTTTTT,CASDHRVNTGELFF
TRBJ1-2,TRBV7-9,few,.,TGTGCCAGCAGCTTAGGGCGGGATGGCTACACCTTC,CASSLGRDGYTF
TRBJ1-2,TRBV3-1/TRBV3-2,.,.,TGTGCCAGCAGCCAAGACGGTAACTATGGCTACACCTTC,CASSQDGNYGYTF
TRBJ1-1,TRBV6-5,few,.,TGTGCCAGCAGTTACACAACTGACAGCACTGAAGCTTTCTTT,CASSYTTDSTEAFF
TRBJ2-3,TRBV28,.,TRBD2,TGTGCCAGCAGTCCCCCAGCTAGCGGGAGGGCCGCAGATACGCAGTATTTT,CASSPPASGRAADTQYF
TRBJ2-3,TRBV14,.,.,TGTGCCAGCAGCCTCCTAGCGACAGATACGCAGTATTTT,CASSLLATDTQYF